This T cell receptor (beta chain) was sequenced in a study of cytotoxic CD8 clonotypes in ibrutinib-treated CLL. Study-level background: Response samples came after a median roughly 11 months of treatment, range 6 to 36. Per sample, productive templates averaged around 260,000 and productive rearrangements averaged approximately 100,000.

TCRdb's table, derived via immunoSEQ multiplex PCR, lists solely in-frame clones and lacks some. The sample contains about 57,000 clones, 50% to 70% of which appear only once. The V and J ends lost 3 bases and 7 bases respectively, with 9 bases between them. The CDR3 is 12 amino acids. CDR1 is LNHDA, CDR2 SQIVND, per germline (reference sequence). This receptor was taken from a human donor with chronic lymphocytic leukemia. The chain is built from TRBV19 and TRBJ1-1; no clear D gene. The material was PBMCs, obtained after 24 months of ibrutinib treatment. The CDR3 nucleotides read TGTGCCAGTAGTATCGGGTTAGGTGAAGCTTTCTTT. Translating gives CASSIGLGEAFF.